These 11 T cell receptor beta chains share one sample of origin, sequenced in a study of beta chain features in type 1 diabetes. Expressed TCRB transcripts got sequenced, as all isolated RNA was reverse transcribed. Clones were sequenced by immunoSEQ multiplex PCR, and TCRdb holds only the in-frame ones, with some missing. This sample has 350,000 to 450,000 clones, with around 15% found just once. Source material: naive CD4+ T cells from blood. These receptor sequences come from a woman aged 18 to 35 in good health.

The chain recombines TRBV2 with TRBJ2-5; 8 bases match TRBD1. The CDR3 covers 14 residues. Germline CDR1 is SNHLY and CDR2 is FYNNEI. Losses at the gene ends were 1 base for V and 4 bases for J; bases not matched to a gene: 2. The CDR3 DNA sequence: TGTGCCAGCAGTGAAGTCAGGGGGCGAGAGACCCAGTACTTC. Its protein is CASSEVRGRETQYF.

This clone was counted only a few times. The chain carries TRBV10-3 and TRBJ1-5; D gene unclear. CDR3 length: 15 residues. V was pared by 1 base and J by 5 bases, with 12 bases between. Germline V gives CDR1 ENHRY, CDR2 SYGVKD. The CDR3 spells CAISEYGPADQPQHF. The CDR3 coding sequence is TGTGCCATCAGTGAGTATGGGCCGGCCGATCAGCCCCAGCATTTT.

The chain uses TRBV27 and TRBJ2-7, with D maybe TRBD2 (6 bases). This CDR3 is 17 amino acids long. Germline V CDR1 and CDR2: MNHEY, SMNVEV (reference sequence). Trimming took 1 base from V and 0 from J, leaving 16 bases between them. The CDR3 region is CASSLYGRDAFSYEQYF. CDR3 coding DNA: TGTGCCAGCAGTTTATATGGGCGGGACGCCTTCTCCTACGAGCAGTACTTC.

The chain has TRBV21-1 and TRBJ1-5. TRBV21-1 is a pseudogene segment. The CDR3 runs to 13 residues. The CDR3 loop is CASTIGSNQPQHF. In DNA, the CDR3 is TGTGCCAGCACCATCGGTAGCAATCAGCCCCAGCATTTT.

This clone was seen a handful of times. The V and J genes are TRBV5-6 and TRBJ2-1; 9 bases map to TRBD2. In germline, CDR1 is SGHDT, CDR2 YYEEEE. This CDR3 contains 15 residues. Trimming took 4 bases from V and 6 from J; bases not matched to a gene: 8. CDR3 nucleotide sequence: TGTGCCAGCAGCCGTTTCGCTAGCGGGATCAATGAGCAGTTCTTC. This codes for CASSRFASGINEQFF.

The V call is TRBV14, the J call TRBJ1-2; weak D call: TRBD1 (5 bases). V shed 5 bases and J shed 3 bases, with 10 bases lying between them. The CDR3 length is 13 residues. Germline CDR1 SGHDN, CDR2 FVKESK. This CDR3 reads CASSAQAYYGYTF. Written as DNA, the CDR3 is TGTGCCAGCAGCGCACAGGCGTACTATGGCTACACCTTC.

Only a few counts were recorded for this clone. The V and J genes are TRBV5-1 and TRBJ2-7; weak D call: TRBD2 (6 bases). V was clipped by 2 bases and J by 4 bases, with 19 bases between them. CDR1 SGHRS and CDR2 YFSETQ come from the germline V gene. The CDR3 runs 16 residues. The DNA for the CDR3 is TGCGCCAGCAGCTTACAACCTTTAGCAGGAGGGTACGAGCAGTACTTC. Amino acids: CASSLQPLAGGYEQYF.

The V call is TRBV1, the J call TRBJ2-1; the table's D call, TRBD2, has no DNA check behind it. TRBV1 is given as a pseudogene. CDR3 length: 12 residues. This CDR3 reads CTSSAEAWEQFF. The CDR3 DNA follows: TGCACCAGCAGCGCCGAGGCGTGGGAGCAGTTCTTC.

This rearrangement joins TRBV18 to TRBJ2-1; 7 nucleotides align to TRBD1. CDR1 and CDR2 from the germline V gene are KGHSH and LQKENI. The CDR3 loop spans 15 amino acids. The V and J ends lost 1 base and 6 bases, in that order; junction bases with no gene match: 6. The CDR3 loop is CASSPQGASPNEQFF. CDR3 DNA: TGTGCCAGCTCACCACAGGGGGCGTCCCCCAATGAGCAGTTCTTC.

This sequence joins TRBV6-5 and TRBJ2-5; possible D gene TRBD2, 5 bases. Germline V gene sequence: CDR1 MNHEY, CDR2 SVGAGI. With 2 bases removed from V and 3 bases from J, the gap between germline ends came to 13 bases. The CDR3 consists of 15 residues. The CDR3 sequence is CASSYDGEKEETQYF. Written as DNA, the CDR3 is TGTGCCAGCAGTTACGACGGGGAGAAGGAAGAGACCCAGTACTTC.

This clone was found once. CDR3 nucleotides: TGTGCCAGTAGTATAGCGGGACAGGGCACCCAGTACTTC. Amino acid sequence: CASSIAGQGTQYF. The rearrangement links TRBV19 to TRBJ2-5; 9 bases line up with TRBD1. Germline V gene sequence: CDR1 LNHDA, CDR2 SQIVND (reference sequence). CDR3 length: 13 residues. The V gene end was trimmed by 1 base and the J gene end by 8 bases; junction bases not matched to a gene: 2.